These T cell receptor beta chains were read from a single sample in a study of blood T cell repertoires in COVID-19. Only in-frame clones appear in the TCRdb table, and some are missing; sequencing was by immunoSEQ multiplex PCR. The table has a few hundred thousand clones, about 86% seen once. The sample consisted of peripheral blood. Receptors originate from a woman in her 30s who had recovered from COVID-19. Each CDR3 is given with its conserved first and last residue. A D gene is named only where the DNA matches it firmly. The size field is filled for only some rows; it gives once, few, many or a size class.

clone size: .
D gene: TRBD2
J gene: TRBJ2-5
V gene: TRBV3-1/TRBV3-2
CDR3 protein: CASRLAGGTQETQYF
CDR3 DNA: TGTGCCAGCAGACTAGCGGGGGGAACGCAAGAGACCCAGTACTTC

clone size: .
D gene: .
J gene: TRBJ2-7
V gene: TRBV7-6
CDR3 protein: CASSSPPTGVYEQYF
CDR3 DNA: TGTGCCAGCAGTTCCCCCCCGACAGGCGTCTACGAGCAGTACTTC

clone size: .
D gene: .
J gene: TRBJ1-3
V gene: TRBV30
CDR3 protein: CAWRVGGLGGNTIYF
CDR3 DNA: TGTGCCTGGAGAGTCGGGGGGCTCGGTGGAAACACCATATATTTT

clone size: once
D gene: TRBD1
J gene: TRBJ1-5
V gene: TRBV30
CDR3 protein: CAWQGQGNNQPQHF
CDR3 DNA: TGTGCCTGGCAGGGACAGGGAAACAATCAGCCCCAGCATTTT

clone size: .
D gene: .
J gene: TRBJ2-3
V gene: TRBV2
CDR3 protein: CASRGRTGGPSTDTQYF
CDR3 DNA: TGTGCCAGCAGAGGGAGGACAGGAGGACCTAGCACAGATACGCAGTATTTT

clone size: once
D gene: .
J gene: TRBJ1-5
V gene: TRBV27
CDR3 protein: CASSKQGYSNQPQHF
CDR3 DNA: TGTGCCAGCAGTAAACAGGGATATAGCAATCAGCCCCAGCATTTT

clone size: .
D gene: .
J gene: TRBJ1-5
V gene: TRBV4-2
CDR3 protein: CASSQDRGESSNQPQHF
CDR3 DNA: TGTGCCAGCAGCCAAGACAGGGGAGAGAGTAGCAATCAGCCCCAGCATTTT

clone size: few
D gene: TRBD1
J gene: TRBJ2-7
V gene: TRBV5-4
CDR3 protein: CASSSRDSTYEQYF
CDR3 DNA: TGTGCCAGCAGCTCCCGGGACAGCACTTACGAGCAGTACTTC

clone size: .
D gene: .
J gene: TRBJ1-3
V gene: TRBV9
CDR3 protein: CASSVVSSGNTIYF
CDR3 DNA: TGTGCCAGCAGCGTAGTGTCATCTGGAAACACCATATATTTT

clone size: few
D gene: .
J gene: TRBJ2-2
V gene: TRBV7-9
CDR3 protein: CASSLARTSPTGELFF
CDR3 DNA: TGTGCCAGCAGCTTAGCGCGTACTAGCCCCACCGGGGAGCTGTTTTTT

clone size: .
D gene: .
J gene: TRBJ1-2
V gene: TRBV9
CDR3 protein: CASSKEGDGYTF
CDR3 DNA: TGTGCCAGCAGCAAAGAGGGGGATGGCTACACCTTC

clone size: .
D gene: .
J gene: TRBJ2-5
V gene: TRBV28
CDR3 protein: CASTFRGAQVETQYF
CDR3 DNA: TGTGCCAGTACCTTCAGGGGGGCGCAGGTTGAGACCCAGTACTTC

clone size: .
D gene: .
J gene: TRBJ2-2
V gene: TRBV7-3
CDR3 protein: CASSSPNTGELFF
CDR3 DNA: TGTGCCAGCAGCAGCCCGAACACCGGGGAGCTGTTTTTT

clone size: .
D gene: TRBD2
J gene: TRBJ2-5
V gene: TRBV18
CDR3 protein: CASSPGTSGGETQYF
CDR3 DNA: TGTGCCAGCTCACCAGGGACTAGCGGGGGAGAGACCCAGTACTTC

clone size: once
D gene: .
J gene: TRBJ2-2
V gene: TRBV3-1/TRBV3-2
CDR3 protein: CASSQAGTRTGELFF
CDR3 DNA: TGTGCCAGCAGCCAAGCCGGGACTCGGACCGGGGAGCTGTTTTTT

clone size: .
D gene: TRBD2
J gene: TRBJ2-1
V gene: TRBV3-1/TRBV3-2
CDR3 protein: CASSQAKVAGGPYIPNEQFF
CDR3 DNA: TGTGCCAGCAGCCAAGCTAAGGTAGCGGGGGGGCCTTACATCCCCAATGAGCAGTTCTTC

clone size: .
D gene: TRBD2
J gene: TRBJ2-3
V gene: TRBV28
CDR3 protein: CASSFSPGGLVDTQYF
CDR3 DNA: TGTGCCAGCAGTTTTAGCCCGGGAGGGTTGGTAGATACGCAGTATTTT

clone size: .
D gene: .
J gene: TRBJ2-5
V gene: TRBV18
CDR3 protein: CASSPGGGTQYF
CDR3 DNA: TGTGCCAGCTCACCGGGAGGGGGGACCCAGTACTTC